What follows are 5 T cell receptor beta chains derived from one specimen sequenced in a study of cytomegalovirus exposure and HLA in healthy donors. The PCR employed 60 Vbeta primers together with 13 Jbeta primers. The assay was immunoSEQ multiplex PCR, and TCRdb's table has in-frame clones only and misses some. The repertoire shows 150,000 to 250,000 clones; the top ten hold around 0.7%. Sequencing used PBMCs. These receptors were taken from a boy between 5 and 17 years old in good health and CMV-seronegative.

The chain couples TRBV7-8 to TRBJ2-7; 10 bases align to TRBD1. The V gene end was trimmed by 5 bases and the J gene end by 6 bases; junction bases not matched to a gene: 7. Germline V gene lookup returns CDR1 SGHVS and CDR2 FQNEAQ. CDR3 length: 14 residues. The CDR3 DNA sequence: TGTGCCAGCAGCGACCGACAGGGGGCGGGCGAGCAGTACTTC. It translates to CASSDRQGAGEQYF.

The CDR3 region is CASSQPRDRADGYTF. CDR3 sequence (DNA): TGCGCCAGCAGCCAGCCCCGGGACAGGGCTGATGGCTACACCTTC. The chain is built from TRBV4-1 and TRBJ1-2; 9 nucleotides align to TRBD1. Germline CDR1 and CDR2: MGHRA and YSYEKL. The CDR3 has 15 amino acids. V was clipped by 3 bases and J by 6 bases; unmatched bases: 8.

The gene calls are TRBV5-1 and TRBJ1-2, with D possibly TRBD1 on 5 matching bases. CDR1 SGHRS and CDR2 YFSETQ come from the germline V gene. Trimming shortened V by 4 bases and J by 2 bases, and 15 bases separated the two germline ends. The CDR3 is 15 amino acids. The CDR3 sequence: CASSPGGAGNYGYTF. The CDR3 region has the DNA TGCGCCAGCAGCCCGGGGGGTGCGGGGAACTATGGCTACACCTTC. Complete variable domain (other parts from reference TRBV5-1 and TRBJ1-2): KAGVTQTPRYLIKTRGQQVTLSCSPISGHRSVSWYQQTPGQGLQFLFEYFSETQRNKGNFPGRFSGRQFSNSRSEMNVSTLELGDSALYLCASSPGGAGNYGYTFGSGTRLTVV.

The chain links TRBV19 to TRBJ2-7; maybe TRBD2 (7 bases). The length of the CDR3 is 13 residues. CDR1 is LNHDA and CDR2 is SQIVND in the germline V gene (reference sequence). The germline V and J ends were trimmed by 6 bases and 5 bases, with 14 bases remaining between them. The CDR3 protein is CASRGGAGNEQYF. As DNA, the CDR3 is TGTGCCAGTAGGGGGGGGGCCGGGAACGAGCAGTACTTC.

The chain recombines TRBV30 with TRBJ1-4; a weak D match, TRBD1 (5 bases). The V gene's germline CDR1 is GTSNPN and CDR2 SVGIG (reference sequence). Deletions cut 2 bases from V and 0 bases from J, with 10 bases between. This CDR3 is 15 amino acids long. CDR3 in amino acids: CAWSPTGATNEKLFF. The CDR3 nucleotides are TGTGCCTGGAGTCCTACAGGAGCAACTAATGAAAAACTGTTTTTT.